The entry that follows covers one T cell receptor (beta chain) sequence. Sequencing was performed with immunoSEQ multiplex PCR; in TCRdb, only in-frame clones are kept and a portion is missing. The profile shows 65,000 to 100,000 clones, around 87% of them singletons. The source of the sample is a study of control samples from healthy donors and cancer patients. CDR1 MGHRA and CDR2 YSYEKL come from the germline V gene. The CDR3 sequence is 15 residues long. J gave up 4 bases and V 6 bases, and 6 bases lay outside the gene matches. J is TRBJ2-3 and V is TRBV4-1; 11 positions agree with TRBD1. The sequence derives from a man in his fifties in good health. Sequencing used blood. Written as DNA, the CDR3 is TGCGCCAGCAGGAGGGTGGGACAGGGGGCAGATACGCAGTATTTT. Its translation: CASRRVGQGADTQYF.